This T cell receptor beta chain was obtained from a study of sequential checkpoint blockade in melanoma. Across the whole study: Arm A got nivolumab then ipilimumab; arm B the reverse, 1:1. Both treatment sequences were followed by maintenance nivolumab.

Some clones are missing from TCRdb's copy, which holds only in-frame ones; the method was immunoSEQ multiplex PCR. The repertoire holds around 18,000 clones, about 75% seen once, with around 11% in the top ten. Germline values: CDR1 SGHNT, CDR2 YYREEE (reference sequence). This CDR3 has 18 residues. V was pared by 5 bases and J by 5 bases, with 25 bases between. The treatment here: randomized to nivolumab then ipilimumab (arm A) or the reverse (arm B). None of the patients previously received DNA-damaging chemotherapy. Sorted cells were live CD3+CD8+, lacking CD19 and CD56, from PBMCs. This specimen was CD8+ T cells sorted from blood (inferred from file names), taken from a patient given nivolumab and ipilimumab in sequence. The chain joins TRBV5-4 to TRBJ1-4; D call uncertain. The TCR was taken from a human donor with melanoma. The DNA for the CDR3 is TGTGCCAGCAGTTGGAAGGCAGGCCGTGTGGGTGGGAATGAAAAACTGTTTTTT. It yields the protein CASSWKAGRVGGNEKLFF. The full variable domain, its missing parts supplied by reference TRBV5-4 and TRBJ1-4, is ETGVTQSPTHLIKTRGQQVTLRCSSQSGHNTVSWYQQALGQGPQFIFQYYREEENGRGNFPPRFSGLQFPNYSSELNVNALELDDSALYLCASSWKAGRVGGNEKLFFGSGTQLSVL.